A single sample is the source of the 3 T cell receptor beta chains below, sequenced in a study of cytomegalovirus exposure and HLA in healthy donors. The PCR used 60 Vbeta and 13 Jbeta primers. The table came from immunoSEQ multiplex PCR; TCRdb's copy has only in-frame clones and leaves some out. The data hold approximately 100,000 clones, with around 80% observed a single time. Sequencing was done on a sample of PBMCs. These receptors all come from a female donor in good health and CMV-seropositive.

Points on this clone: The same CDR3 is also encoded by other DNA sequences in this sample. This chain joins TRBV7-8 and TRBJ2-3; TRBD2 is a possible D gene (5 bases). V was pared by 2 bases and J by 4 bases, with 10 bases between. There are 14 residues in the CDR3. Germline values: CDR1 SGHVS, CDR2 FQNEAQ. This CDR3 is CASSLLAGADTQYF. In nucleotides, the CDR3 is TGTGCCAGCAGCTTACTAGCAGGCGCAGATACGCAGTATTTT.

The chain couples TRBV19 to TRBJ1-1, with TRBD1 matching over 9 bases. V lost 4 bases, J lost 1 base, and 1 base stayed unmatched. The germline V gene has CDR1 LNHDA and CDR2 SQIVND (reference sequence). The CDR3 totals 14 residues. CDR3: CASSTDRGNTEAFF. CDR3 nucleotides: TGTGCCAGTAGTACGGACAGGGGGAACACTGAAGCTTTCTTT.

Here the CDR3 reads CASSLQGRVAINEQYF. As DNA, the CDR3 is TGTGCCAGCAGCTTACAGGGCAGGGTGGCGATCAACGAGCAGTACTTC. V is TRBV5-4 and J is TRBJ2-7, with D possibly being TRBD1 (6 bases). Per the germline V gene, CDR1 is SGHNT and CDR2 is YYREEE (reference sequence). The CDR3 covers 16 residues. Trimming took off 2 bases at V and 5 bases at J, with 20 bases between the two ends. Full variable domain (remainder filled in from reference TRBV5-4 and TRBJ2-7): ETGVTQSPTHLIKTRGQQVTLRCSSQSGHNTVSWYQQALGQGPQFIFQYYREEENGRGNFPPRFSGLQFPNYSSELNVNALELDDSALYLCASSLQGRVAINEQYFGPGTRLTVT.